The present T cell receptor (beta chain) was sequenced within a study of immune characterization of retroperitoneal liposarcoma. Per the germline V gene, CDR1 is SGHVS and CDR2 is FNYEAQ. The CDR3 extends over 14 amino acids. V dropped 4 bases and J dropped 13; count of bases not matched to a gene: 12. Each CDR3 protein gets one entry after TCRdb re-called the PCR reads with MiXCR. The sample carries around 5,000 distinct CDR3 sequences, around 32% recorded once. This chain uses TRBV7-6 with TRBJ2-1, with TRBD1 identical over 8 bases. The clonotype comes from a female donor with retroperitoneal liposarcoma. Sequenced sample: tumor tissue. Here the CDR3 DNA reads TGTGCCAGCAGCTCCGGGACAGGACAAGAGACCCAGTTCTTC. This encodes CASSSGTGQETQFF.